This T cell receptor beta chain was profiled in a study of blood T cells in healthy people across ages. V gave up 1 base and J gave up 4 bases, with 5 bases separating them. Germline-derived CDR1 and CDR2 are MGHDK and SYGVNS. The CDR3 runs 13 residues. In its sample, this clonotype was seen a few times. PCR was performed a second time for about 7 to 11 cycles using a sample-barcoded 5' primer and a J-beta primer mix. TCRdb independently ran MiXCR on the 5' RACE reads; one entry per CDR3 protein. The repertoire consists of 710,000 or so distinct CDR3 sequences, with around a fifth occurring once and the leading ten covering around 22%.

This sequence joins TRBV25-1 and TRBJ1-5; D gene uncertain. Material for sequencing was blood. This TCR came from a man in his 70s in good health. The CDR3 is CASSESGNQPQHF. As DNA, the CDR3 is TGTGCCAGCAGTGAATCCGGGAATCAGCCCCAGCATTTT.